This T cell receptor (beta chain) derives from a study of blood T cells in healthy people across ages. Study-wide findings and caveats: In the absence of known donor CMV status, changes in expanded clonotypes were possibly confounded. Long-lived and aged donors differed, with more naive CD4+ cells and higher diversity in the long-lived.

As to this clonotype: The antigen is not known.

A second PCR, run for about 7 to 11 cycles, used a sample-barcoded 5' primer plus a J-beta primer mix. Per sample, CDR3-containing paired-end reads numbered at least 2.5 million. Via MiXCR, TCRdb re-called the 5' RACE reads, giving one row per CDR3 protein. The sample lists around 850,000 distinct CDR3 sequences, 36% occurring once. Sequenced: blood. This clonotype originated in a man aged 18 to 29 in good health.

CDR3: CSVGLRTGELFF. The CDR3 nucleotides read TGCAGCGTTGGATTGAGGACCGGGGAGCTGTTTTTT. The chain joins TRBV29-1 to TRBJ2-2; no clear D gene. Germline assignment: CDR1 SQVTM and CDR2 ANQGSEA. This CDR3 has 12 amino acids. Trimming shortened V by 4 bases and J by 5 bases, and 8 bases separated the two germline ends.